This record concerns one T cell receptor beta chain sequence. The V gene's germline CDR1 is SGHTA and CDR2 FQGNSA. This CDR3 has 15 residues. V lost 5 bases and J 2 bases, leaving 15 bases between the germline ends. Survey-level immunoSEQ v3.0 assays were run. Repertoires were generated with immunoSEQ multiplex PCR, while TCRdb's copy carries only in-frame clones and drops some. The data hold over 35,000 clones, with about 80% observed a single time. The entry originates in a study of long-term antiretroviral therapy in people with HIV. The source of this sequence is a man between 25 and 39 years old with HIV. This chain joins TRBV7-2 and TRBJ2-5; weak D call: TRBD1 (6 bases). The sequencing used unsorted PBMCs, collected 3.4 years after starting antiretroviral therapy. The CDR3 coding sequence is TGTGCCAGCAGCGCCCGGGACAAAGTACAAGAGACCCAGTACTTC. Its translation is CASSARDKVQETQYF.